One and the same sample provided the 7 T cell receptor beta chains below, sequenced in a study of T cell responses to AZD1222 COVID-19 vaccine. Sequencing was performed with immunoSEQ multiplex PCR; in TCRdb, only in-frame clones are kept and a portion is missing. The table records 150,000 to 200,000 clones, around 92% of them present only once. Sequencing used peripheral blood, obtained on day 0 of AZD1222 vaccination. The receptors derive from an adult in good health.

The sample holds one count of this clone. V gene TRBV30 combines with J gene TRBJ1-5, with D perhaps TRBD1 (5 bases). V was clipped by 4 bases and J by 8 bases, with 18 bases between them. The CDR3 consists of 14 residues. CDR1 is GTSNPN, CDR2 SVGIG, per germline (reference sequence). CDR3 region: CAWNRDAWGEPQHF. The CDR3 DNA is TGTGCCTGGAACCGGGACGCCTGGGGAGAGCCCCAGCATTTT. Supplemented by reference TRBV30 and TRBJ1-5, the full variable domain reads SQTIHQWPATLVQPVGSPLSLECTVEGTSNPNLYWYRQAAGRGLQLLFYSVGIGQISSEVPQNLSASRPQDRQFILSSKKLLLSDSGFYLCAWNRDAWGEPQHFGDGTRLSIL.

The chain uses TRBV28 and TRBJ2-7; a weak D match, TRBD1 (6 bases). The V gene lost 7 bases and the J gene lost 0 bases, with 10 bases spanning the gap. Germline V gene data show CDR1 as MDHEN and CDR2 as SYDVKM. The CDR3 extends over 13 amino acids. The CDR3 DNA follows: TGTGCCAGCATAGGACAGAGCTCCTACGAGCAGTACTTC. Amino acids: CASIGQSSYEQYF.

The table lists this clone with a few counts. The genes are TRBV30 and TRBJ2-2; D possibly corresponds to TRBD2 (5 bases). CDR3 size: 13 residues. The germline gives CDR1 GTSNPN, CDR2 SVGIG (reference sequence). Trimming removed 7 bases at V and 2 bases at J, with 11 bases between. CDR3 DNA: TGTGCCTTCGGGAAACAAAACACCGGGGAGCTGTTTTTT. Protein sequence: CAFGKQNTGELFF.

The chain's CDR3 is CATIGIGAGGYEQYF. In DNA, the CDR3 is TGCGCCACGATCGGAATAGGGGCTGGTGGCTACGAGCAGTACTTC. The chain has TRBV10-2 and TRBJ2-7, with D perhaps TRBD1 (5 bases). The germline V and J ends were trimmed by 10 bases and 3 bases, with 22 bases remaining between them. The CDR3 covers 15 residues. Germline assignment: CDR1 WSHSY and CDR2 SAAADI.

CDR3 coding DNA: TGTGCCAGCAGTTTACCTCTCCCCACAGGGTTAGGGTTTGATCAGCCCCAGCATTTT. It specifies CASSLPLPTGLGFDQPQHF. The rearrangement uses TRBV28 and TRBJ1-5, with D tentatively TRBD1 (6 bases). V was cut by 2 bases and J by 5 bases, with 25 bases left in between. Germline V gene sequence: CDR1 MDHEN, CDR2 SYDVKM. The CDR3 extends over 19 amino acids.

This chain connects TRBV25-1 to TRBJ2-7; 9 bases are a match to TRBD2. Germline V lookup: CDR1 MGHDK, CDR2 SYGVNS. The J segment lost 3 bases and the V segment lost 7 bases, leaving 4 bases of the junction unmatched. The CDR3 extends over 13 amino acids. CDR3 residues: CASIGTSSYEQYF. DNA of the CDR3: TGTGCCAGCATCGGGACTAGCAGCTACGAGCAGTACTTC.

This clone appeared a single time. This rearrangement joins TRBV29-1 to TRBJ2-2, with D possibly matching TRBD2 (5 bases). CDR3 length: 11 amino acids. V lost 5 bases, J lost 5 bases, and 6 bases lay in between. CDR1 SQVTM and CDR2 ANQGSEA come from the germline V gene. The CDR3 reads CSVSGTGELFF. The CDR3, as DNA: TGCAGCGTTTCGGGGACCGGGGAGCTGTTTTTT.